The present entry profiles one TCR beta chain with its context. These data come from a study of T cell changes during pregnancy in multiple sclerosis. This CDR3 contains 12 residues. Between the trimmed V and J ends, which lost 8 bases and 10 bases, there was a span of 17 bases. The germline gives CDR1 LNHDA, CDR2 SQIVND (reference sequence). The table came from immunoSEQ multiplex PCR; TCRdb's copy has only in-frame clones and leaves some out. The sample carries roughly 93,000 clones, roughly nine tenths recorded once. The chain links TRBV19 to TRBJ1-1; D unresolved. The receptor was derived from a female donor in good health, enrolled as a control in a pregnancy study. Sequences were derived from peripheral blood, sampled after pregnancy. The CDR3 sequence is CASQGGTMGAFF. The CDR3 DNA is TGTGCCAGTCAAGGTGGTACTATGGGAGCTTTCTTT.